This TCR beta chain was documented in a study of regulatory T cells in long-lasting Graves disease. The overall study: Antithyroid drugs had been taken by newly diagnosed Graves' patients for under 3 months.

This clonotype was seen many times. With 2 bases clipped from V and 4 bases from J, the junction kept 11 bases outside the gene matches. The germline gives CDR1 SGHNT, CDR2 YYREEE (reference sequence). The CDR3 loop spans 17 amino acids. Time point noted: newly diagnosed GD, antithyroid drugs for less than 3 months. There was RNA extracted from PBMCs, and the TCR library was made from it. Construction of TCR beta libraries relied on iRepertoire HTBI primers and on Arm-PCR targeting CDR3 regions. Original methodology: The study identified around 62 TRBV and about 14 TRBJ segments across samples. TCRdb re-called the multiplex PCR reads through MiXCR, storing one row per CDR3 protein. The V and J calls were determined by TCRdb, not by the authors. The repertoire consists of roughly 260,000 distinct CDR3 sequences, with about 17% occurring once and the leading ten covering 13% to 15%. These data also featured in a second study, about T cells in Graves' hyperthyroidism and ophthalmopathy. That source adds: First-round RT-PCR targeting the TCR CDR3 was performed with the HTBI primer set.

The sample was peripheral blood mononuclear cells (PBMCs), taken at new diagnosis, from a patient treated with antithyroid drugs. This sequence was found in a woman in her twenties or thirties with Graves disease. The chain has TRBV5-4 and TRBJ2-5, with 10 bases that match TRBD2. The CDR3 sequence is CASSFQRGGRGGETQYF. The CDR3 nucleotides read TGTGCCAGCAGCTTCCAGCGGGGGGGCCGGGGCGGAGAGACCCAGTACTTC.